Sequencing of this TCR beta chain was carried out in a study of molecular identifiers for immune sequencing clone quantification. Across the whole study: In replicates, the authors split RNA from around 20,000 or 100,000 naive CD8 cells five ways and sequenced four.

This clonotype was counted ten times or more. Antigen specificity is unknown. Trimming at V came to 4 bases and at J to 4 bases, leaving 7 bases not matched to a gene. Looked up from germline, CDR1 is SGHNT and CDR2 is YYREEE (reference sequence). The CDR3 is made up of 14 amino acids. Study observations and caveats: Highly expanded clone sizes could be underestimated by identical TCR molecules that share a barcode.

With RNA at 10%, 30% or 50%, naive CD8 libraries came from roughly 20,000 to 1,000,000 sorted cells. The authors built bulk TCR libraries by previously described methods with listed TCR primers. In TCRdb, the PCR reads were re-called with MiXCR into one record per CDR3 protein. The sample records about 640,000 distinct CDR3 sequences, 15% to 20% being singletons. The J gene is TRBJ1-1, the V gene TRBV5-4, with TRBD1 matching over 7 bases. The receptor was isolated from a human donor in good health. Some libraries in this study had Jurkat cell RNA spiked in. The specimen was naive CD8+ T cells from blood, with Jurkat cell RNA spiked in. Subset defined: FACS-sorted CD8+CD4-CCR7+CD45RA+ naive T cells. The CDR3 loop is CASSPRDRVTEAFF. The DNA for the CDR3 is TGTGCCAGCAGCCCGAGGGACAGAGTCACTGAAGCTTTCTTT.